The 23 T cell receptor beta chains below all came from one sample that was sequenced in a study of cytomegalovirus exposure and HLA in healthy donors. PCR primers comprised 60 Vbeta and 13 Jbeta primers. Sequencing used immunoSEQ multiplex PCR; TCRdb keeps in-frame clones, though not all of them. The profile shows just over 80,000 clones, around 79% of them singletons. Material: PBMCs. The receptors were gathered from a young man in good health and CMV-seropositive.

The rearrangement links TRBV5-4 to TRBJ2-7, with D tentatively TRBD2 (6 bases). V was trimmed by 0 bases and J by 1 base, leaving 8 bases between them. The CDR3 is made up of 14 amino acids. Germline CDR1 is SGHNT and CDR2 is YYREEE (reference sequence). CDR3 protein: CASSLAGRSYEQYF. The CDR3 DNA sequence: TGTGCCAGCAGCTTGGCCGGGAGATCCTACGAGCAGTACTTC.

Only one count was recorded for this clone. The chain joins TRBV5-1 to TRBJ2-7, with D perhaps matching TRBD1 (6 bases). Germline values: CDR1 SGHRS, CDR2 YFSETQ. This CDR3 spans 15 amino acids. Trimming shortened V by 4 bases and J by 5 bases, and 19 bases separated the two germline ends. The CDR3, as DNA: TGCGCCAGCAGCAGCAACCGGGACAATAGGGACGAGCAGTACTTC. This codes for CASSSNRDNRDEQYF.

This clone was recorded a few times. This chain uses TRBV27 with TRBJ2-3, with a weak D call TRBD1 (6 bases). V was shortened by 3 bases and J by 6 bases, with 10 bases between the two germline ends. CDR3 length: 13 residues. Germline V lookup: CDR1 MNHEY, CDR2 SMNVEV (reference sequence). For the CDR3, the DNA is TGTGCCAGCAGTTTCCAGGGGACCGATACGCAGTATTTT. Its translation is CASSFQGTDTQYF.

The chain joins TRBV6-1 to TRBJ2-5; tentatively, D is TRBD2 (6 bases). V was trimmed by 2 bases and J by 5 bases, leaving 9 bases between them. The CDR3 extends over 13 amino acids. The germline V gene encodes CDR1 MNHNS and CDR2 SASEGT. The CDR3 sequence is CASSENGGETQYF. The DNA of the CDR3 is TGTGCCAGCAGTGAAAATGGGGGGGAGACCCAGTACTTC.

The rearrangement uses TRBV28 and TRBJ2-1; 13 bases agree with TRBD2. V lost 3 bases to trimming and J lost 10 bases; unmatched junction nucleotides: 6. The CDR3 is made up of 15 amino acids. Per the germline V gene, CDR1 is MDHEN and CDR2 is SYDVKM. CDR3 in amino acids: CASSFTGTSGIEQFF. The CDR3 DNA reads as TGTGCCAGCAGTTTCACCGGGACTAGCGGGATCGAGCAGTTCTTC.

This sequence joins TRBV15 and TRBJ2-3; D not certain. CDR3 length: 13 residues. The ends were cut back, 0 bases at V and 6 bases at J, with 7 bases in the middle. CDR1 is LNHNV and CDR2 is YYDKDF in the germline V gene (reference sequence). The CDR3 loop is CATSREYLDTQYF. The CDR3 coding sequence is TGTGCCACCAGCAGAGAATATCTCGATACGCAGTATTTT.

This sequence joins TRBV5-4 and TRBJ2-4; 7 nucleotides line up with TRBD1. The germline V gene encodes CDR1 SGHNT and CDR2 YYREEE (reference sequence). The CDR3 is 12 amino acids. J lost 7 bases, V lost 5 bases, and 3 bases had no gene match. The CDR3 reads CASSTGENIQYF. In nucleotides, the CDR3 is TGTGCCAGCAGTACAGGGGAGAACATTCAGTACTTC.

CDR3 DNA: TGTGCTAGTGGTTTCTCTGACTCCTCCGGGGAGCTGTTTTTT. Its translation: CASGFSDSSGELFF. V gene TRBV12-5 combines with J gene TRBJ2-2; D is uncertain. With 3 bases removed from V and 6 bases from J, the gap between germline ends came to 11 bases. CDR1 and CDR2 (germline): LGHNT, FRNRAP. CDR3 length: 14 amino acids.

The chain links TRBV9 to TRBJ2-7; a possible D gene is TRBD2 (6 bases). V shed 0 bases and J shed 3 bases, with 13 bases lying between them. The CDR3 sequence is 15 residues long. The germline CDR1 and CDR2 sequences are SGDLS and YYNGEE. CDR3 residues: CASSVGSGEVYEQYF. CDR3 in DNA: TGTGCCAGCAGCGTAGGCTCGGGAGAGGTCTACGAGCAGTACTTC.

In this sample, this clone turned up a few times. This sequence joins TRBV7-9 and TRBJ2-3, with a tentative D call TRBD2 (5 bases). Trimming left V 7 bases short and J 0 bases short, with 14 bases between. There are 15 residues in the CDR3. Germline assignment: CDR1 SEHNR and CDR2 FQNEAQ (reference sequence). CDR3 loop: CASILWRQSTDTQYF. CDR3 coding DNA: TGTGCCAGCATCCTGTGGAGGCAAAGCACAGATACGCAGTATTTT.

V usage is TRBV2 and J usage is TRBJ2-7, with D perhaps TRBD2 (5 bases). The germline V gene encodes CDR1 SNHLY and CDR2 FYNNEI. The CDR3 is made up of 18 amino acids. V lost 7 bases to trimming and J lost 4 bases, with 29 bases between them. This CDR3 reads CASIGRAGAFFKNYEQYF. DNA of the CDR3: TGTGCCAGCATCGGAAGGGCGGGCGCCTTTTTCAAAAATTACGAGCAGTACTTC.

The V call is TRBV29-1, the J call TRBJ1-1, with D tentatively TRBD1 (6 bases). The germline CDR1 and CDR2 sequences are SQVTM and ANQGSEA. V was trimmed by 7 bases and J by 4 bases, leaving 10 bases between them. This CDR3 has 11 amino acids. The CDR3 loop is CSALGATEAFF. As DNA, the CDR3 is TGCAGCGCTCTGGGGGCCACTGAAGCTTTCTTT.

The genes are TRBV5-4 and TRBJ2-2; 11 bases align to TRBD2. CDR1 and CDR2 (germline): SGHNT, YYREEE (reference sequence). The CDR3 consists of 16 residues. Trimming at V came to 5 bases and at J to 7 bases, leaving 10 bases not matched to a gene. The CDR3 region has the DNA TGTGCCAGCAGTGGGGGAACTAGCGGGAGAATCGGGGAGCTGTTTTTT. Its translation: CASSGGTSGRIGELFF.

Here the CDR3 reads CATSSGDRGVEAFF. CDR3 bases: TGTGCCACCAGCAGTGGCGACAGGGGCGTTGAAGCTTTCTTT. The chain joins TRBV15 to TRBJ1-1; 8 positions agree with TRBD1. The CDR3 contains 14 residues. V was clipped by 3 bases and J by 7 bases; unmatched bases: 7. The germline V gene has CDR1 LNHNV and CDR2 YYDKDF (reference sequence).

This clone was seen a few times. V and J are TRBV5-1 and TRBJ2-7; D ambiguous. V dropped 2 bases and J dropped 4 bases, with 4 bases sitting between them. Germline V lookup: CDR1 SGHRS, CDR2 YFSETQ. The CDR3 extends over 11 amino acids. CDR3 loop: CASSFGYEQYF. The CDR3, as DNA: TGCGCCAGCAGCTTCGGTTACGAGCAGTACTTC.

V usage is TRBV18 and J usage is TRBJ1-2; D is perhaps TRBD1 (5 bases). The germline V and J ends were trimmed by 2 bases and 5 bases, with 9 bases remaining between them. Looked up from germline, CDR1 is KGHSH and CDR2 is LQKENI. CDR3 length: 13 residues. As DNA, the CDR3 is TGTGCCAGCTCACCAATCAGGGTTTATGGCTACACCTTC. Translating gives CASSPIRVYGYTF. The full variable domain, with the rest looked up from reference TRBV18 and TRBJ1-2, is NAGVMQNPRHLVRRRGQEARLRCSPMKGHSHVYWYRQLPEEGLKFMVYLQKENIIDESGMPKERFSAEFPKEGPSILRIQQVVRGDSAAYFCASSPIRVYGYTFGSGTRLTVV.

This clone has just a few counts. CDR3 region: CASSGNRDYGYTF. CDR3 nucleotides: TGTGCCAGCAGTGGTAACAGAGACTATGGCTACACCTTC. The chain links TRBV6-1 to TRBJ1-2; no definite D call. This CDR3 has 13 amino acids. The germline V and J ends were trimmed by 4 bases and 3 bases, with 9 bases remaining between them. Germline CDR1 MNHNS, CDR2 SASEGT.

The V and J genes are TRBV7-9 and TRBJ1-3, with 7 bases matching TRBD1. The CDR3 loop spans 15 amino acids. V lost 3 bases and J lost 2; bases outside the gene matches: 4. Germline V gives CDR1 SEHNR, CDR2 FQNEAQ (reference sequence). The CDR3 DNA reads TGTGCCAGCAGCTTCACCCAGGGGGCTGGAAACACCATATATTTT. This translates into CASSFTQGAGNTIYF.

The chain links TRBV11-1 to TRBJ2-3, with unresolved D. The CDR3 length is 13 residues. Trimming pared 5 bases from V and 5 bases from J, leaving 11 bases between. Germline values: CDR1 SGHAT, CDR2 FQDESV (reference sequence). The CDR3 loop is CASSPYLRDTQYF. The DNA of the CDR3 is TGTGCCAGCAGCCCATATCTGAGAGATACGCAGTATTTT. The full variable domain, in which reference TRBV11-1 and TRBJ2-3 provide the parts outside the CDR3, is EAEVAQSPRYKITEKSQAVAFWCDPISGHATLYWYRQILGQGPELLVQFQDESVVDDSQLPKDRFSAERLKGVDSTLKIQPAELGDSAMYLCASSPYLRDTQYFGPGTRLTVL.

The rearrangement uses TRBV6-1 and TRBJ2-6; 8 bases are shared with TRBD1. The CDR3 consists of 18 residues. Per germline, CDR1 MNHNS and CDR2 SASEGT. With 0 bases clipped from V and 0 bases from J, the junction kept 4 bases outside the gene matches. CDR3 sequence: CASSEAGQGASGANVLTF. The DNA for the CDR3 is TGTGCCAGCAGTGAAGCAGGACAGGGAGCCTCTGGGGCCAACGTCCTGACTTTC.

The V gene is TRBV29-1, the J gene TRBJ2-7; 9 bases line up with TRBD2. V shed 5 bases, J shed 2 bases, and the junction held 4 bases outside the gene matches. In germline, CDR1 is SQVTM, CDR2 ANQGSEA. CDR3 length: 13 residues. The CDR3 sequence is CSVSGRTTYEQYF. Written as DNA, the CDR3 is TGCAGCGTTAGCGGGAGGACTACCTACGAGCAGTACTTC.

J is TRBJ2-5 and V is TRBV28; TRBD2 matches 7 bases. The length of the CDR3 is 14 residues. J gave up 3 bases and V 2 bases, and 3 bases lay outside the gene matches. Germline loops: CDR1 MDHEN, CDR2 SYDVKM. The CDR3, as DNA: TGTGCCAGCAGTTTAGGCGGGGGAGAAGAGACCCAGTACTTC. Its protein product is CASSLGGGEETQYF.

This chain links TRBV6-1 with TRBJ2-7, with 7 bases aligning to TRBD2. The CDR3 has 13 amino acids. V trimming: 8 bases; J trimming: 3 bases; junction bases outside the gene matches: 7. Germline assignment: CDR1 MNHNS and CDR2 SASEGT. The CDR3: CASGLAVNYEQYF. In DNA form, the CDR3 reads TGTGCCAGCGGGCTAGCGGTAAACTACGAGCAGTACTTC.